The present T cell receptor beta chain was sequenced within a study of OX40 agonist ivuxolimab in advanced cancers. Across the whole study: Given to patients was ivuxolimab, an agonistic anti-OX40 (CD134) antibody. Notes on the study in general: Expanded clones were, on average, more numerous among CD8+ T cells than CD4+.

The method was immunoSEQ multiplex PCR; TCRdb's version includes in-frame clones alone and lacks a portion of them. The profile covers more than 45,000 clones, with 60% to 80% appearing a single time and roughly 3% taken by the ten largest. Baseline was the first blood sampling point, followed by cycle 4 day 1 and cycle 7 day 1. The V and J ends lost 2 bases and 2 bases, in that order; junction bases with no gene match: 4. This CDR3 contains 16 residues. This clone showed up just a few times. The antigen is unknown. Sequences were derived from CD4+ or CD8+ T cells sorted from blood, sampled in a trial of the OX40 agonist ivuxolimab. The chain uses TRBV23-1 and TRBJ2-7, with 12 bases lining up with TRBD2. TRBV23-1 is annotated as an ORF whose role is uncertain. This TCR came from an adult with an advanced solid tumor such as melanoma, head and neck, liver or kidney cancer. In nucleotides, the CDR3 is TGCGCCAGCAGTCAAGGGACTAGCGGGCCCACCTACGAGCAGTACTTC. Residues: CASSQGTSGPTYEQYF.